Listed below are T cell receptor beta chains from one sample, sequenced in a study of regulatory T cells in long-lasting Graves disease. A single record per CDR3 protein comes from TCRdb applying MiXCR to the multiplex PCR reads. This sample has roughly 350,000 distinct CDR3 sequences; about a sixth occur once, and the top ten carry about 27%. The sample also formed part of further work on T cells in Graves' hyperthyroidism and ophthalmopathy.

The sequenced sample was peripheral blood mononuclear cells (PBMCs), obtained at new diagnosis, from a patient treated with antithyroid drugs. The receptors shown here come from a man aged 35-49 years with Graves disease. Each CDR3 is given with its conserved first and last residue. A D gene is named only where the DNA matches it firmly. For some rows the clone size is stated as once, few or many, or as a class when expanded; others skip it.

v_gene	j_gene	abundance	d_gene	CDR3nt	CDR3aa
TRBV29-1	TRBJ2-3	NA	NA	TGCAGCGTCCAACGGGGTACGCAGTATTTT	CSVQRGTQYF
TRBV18	TRBJ1-4	many	NA	TGTGCCAGCTCACAGGGGACTAATGAAAAACTGTTTTTT	CASSQGTNEKLFF
TRBV9	TRBJ2-7	many	NA	TGTGCCAGCAGCCCCGTGGCGGAATCCTACGAGCAGTACTTC	CASSPVAESYEQYF
TRBV6-2/TRBV6-3	TRBJ2-2	NA	NA	TGTGCCAGCAGTTACGGGCGGGAGAACACCGGGGAGCTGTTTTTT	CASSYGRENTGELFF
TRBV29-1	TRBJ2-5	NA	NA	TGCAGCGTTGAAAGGGGGGGGTACCAAGAGACCCAGTACTTC	CSVERGGYQETQYF
TRBV25-1	TRBJ1-6	NA	NA	TGTGCCAGCAGTGAACTCTCCTATAATTCACCCCTCCACTTT	CASSELSYNSPLHF
TRBV7-9	TRBJ2-7	many	TRBD1	TGTGCCAGCAGCTTAAACAGGGGAACCTACGAGCAGTACTTC	CASSLNRGTYEQYF
TRBV2	TRBJ1-1	many	TRBD1	TGTGCCAGCAGGGCCAGGGACAGGTTAATCGGAGCGTGGACTGAAGCTTTCTTT	CASRARDRLIGAWTEAFF
TRBV15	TRBJ1-4	few	NA	TGTGCCACCAGACGGGGGCCGAATGAAAAACTGTTTTTT	CATRRGPNEKLFF
TRBV18	TRBJ1-1	many	NA	TGTGCCAGCTCACCCCTGGGACTGTTGGACACTGAAGCTTTCTTT	CASSPLGLLDTEAFF
TRBV7-2	TRBJ1-5	many	NA	TGTGCCAGCAGCTTTAGGGCAGGGTATACGTATCAGCCCCAGCATTTT	CASSFRAGYTYQPQHF
TRBV27	TRBJ2-5	few	NA	TGTGCCAGCAGTTTATCGTTGAGGGGGGAGACCCAGTACTTC	CASSLSLRGETQYF
TRBV20-1	TRBJ2-3	many	NA	TGCAGTGCTAGTCCCACGGTCGGGGTTAGCACAGATACGCAGTATTTT	CSASPTVGVSTDTQYF
TRBV2	TRBJ1-6	few	TRBD1	TGTGCCAGCACCGACAGGGGATTACTTTCACCCCTCCACTTT	CASTDRGLLSPLHF
TRBV18	TRBJ2-5	many	NA	TGTGCCAGCTCACCAGCTACAGGAGAAGAGACCCAGTACTTC	CASSPATGEETQYF
TRBV4-1	TRBJ1-3	NA	NA	TGCGCCAGCAGCCATCCAGGACACTCCTCTGGAAACACCATATATTTT	CASSHPGHSSGNTIYF
TRBV7-2	TRBJ1-1	once	NA	TGTGCCAGCAGCCCCGGACGGGGCCGCATGAACACTGAAGCTTTCTTT	CASSPGRGRMNTEAFF
TRBV28	TRBJ1-2	many	NA	TGTGCCAGCAGTTTAGTTAGCGCGGGCCGACAGGCTGGCTACACCTTC	CASSLVSAGRQAGYTF
TRBV20-1	TRBJ2-3	many	NA	TGCAGTGCTAGCGTGGGGCTTGGGACAGATACGCAGTATTTT	CSASVGLGTDTQYF
TRBV11-3	TRBJ2-1	many	NA	TGTGCCAGCAGCTCATCGAGTTTCAGGGTTGTGGACAATGAGCAGTTCTTC	CASSSSSFRVVDNEQFF
TRBV5-1	TRBJ1-1	NA	NA	TGCGCCAGCAGCTTCGAGTCCCGGGCGACCGCTGAAGCTTTCTTT	CASSFESRATAEAFF
TRBV28	TRBJ2-3	NA	TRBD1	TGTGCCAGCAGGGACCGGGACAGGGGGCGAGATACGCAGTATTTT	CASRDRDRGRDTQYF
TRBV27	TRBJ2-2	many	NA	TGTGCCAGCAGTTTAGCCTTTTTCGGGGAGCTGTTTTTT	CASSLAFFGELFF
TRBV5-1	TRBJ1-2	many	NA	TGCGCCAGCAGCGCTGGCTGGGCTGGGTATGGCTACACCTTC	CASSAGWAGYGYTF
TRBV7-8	TRBJ2-4	many	NA	TGTGCCAGCAGCTTGAGAGGGGGATTAGCCAAAAACATTCAGTACTTC	CASSLRGGLAKNIQYF
TRBV5-1	TRBJ1-1	many	NA	TGCGCCAGCAGCTTGGACGGAATTGGTGACACTGAAGCTTTCTTT	CASSLDGIGDTEAFF
TRBV12-5	TRBJ1-6	few	NA	TGTGCTAGTGGTTTGGAGGCAGATTCACCCCTCCACTTT	CASGLEADSPLHF
TRBV5-6	TRBJ1-3	NA	NA	TGTGCCAGCAGCTTTCGTGGGACACAACCTGGAAACACCATATATTTT	CASSFRGTQPGNTIYF
TRBV10-3	TRBJ2-1	many	TRBD1	TGTGCCATCAGTCCGGGACAGGCCAGCAATGAGCAGTTCTTC	CAISPGQASNEQFF
TRBV2	TRBJ1-1	many	NA	TGTGCCAGCAGTGAACTCGGGCCAGAGAACACTGAAGCTTTCTTT	CASSELGPENTEAFF
TRBV11-3	TRBJ1-5	many	NA	TGTGCCAGCAGCTCAACTCTAGGGCAGCCCCAGCATTTT	CASSSTLGQPQHF
TRBV28	TRBJ1-1	many	NA	TGTGCCAGCTCCGGGCCACAGAACACTGAAGCTTTCTTT	CASSGPQNTEAFF
TRBV13	TRBJ1-6	few	TRBD1	TGTGCCAGCAGCTGTCGGGACAGCTCAAATTCACCCCTCCACTTT	CASSCRDSSNSPLHF
TRBV30	TRBJ2-3	many	TRBD2	TGTGCCTGGAACCTGGGGGGGGTTCGAGATACGCAGTATTTT	CAWNLGGVRDTQYF
TRBV18	TRBJ2-7	many	NA	TGTGCCAGCTCACCACACCCCCGGGCATGGTACGAGCAGTACTTC	CASSPHPRAWYEQYF
TRBV30	TRBJ1-5	NA	NA	TGTGCCTGGAGTGCCGCCCAGGGTAGTAATCAGCCCCAGCATTTT	CAWSAAQGSNQPQHF
TRBV7-9	TRBJ2-3	many	NA	TGTGCCAGCAGTTTGATTTCGGATACGCAGTATTTT	CASSLISDTQYF
TRBV9	TRBJ2-5	few	TRBD2	TGTGCCAGCAGCGTAGCCGGACTAGCGGCAGGAGGGACCCAGTACTTC	CASSVAGLAAGGTQYF
TRBV5-1	TRBJ1-6	many	NA	TGCGCCAGCAGCTTGGGGCAGGGCTCTAGCAGGTCACCCCTCCACTTT	CASSLGQGSSRSPLHF
TRBV28	TRBJ2-1	many	NA	TGTGCCAGCAGTGGGGGAGGCGATGAGCAGTTCTTC	CASSGGGDEQFF
TRBV2	TRBJ2-3	many	NA	TGTGCCAGCATACGAGGACGGGGCACAGATACGCAGTATTTT	CASIRGRGTDTQYF